This paragraph covers one T cell receptor (beta chain) sequence. The sample originates from a study of blood T cells in healthy people across ages. The CDR3 loop spans 14 amino acids. Trimming at V came to 3 bases and at J to 5 bases, leaving 9 bases not matched to a gene. CDR1 and CDR2 from the germline V gene are SQVTM and ANQGSEA. The authors ran a second PCR of about 6 to 11 cycles using a sample-barcoded 5' primer and a J-beta primer mix. TCRdb passed the 5' RACE reads through MiXCR, listing each CDR3 protein once. The repertoire holds about 1.5 million distinct CDR3 sequences, with 40% to 45% as singletons.

This rearrangement joins TRBV29-1 to TRBJ1-2, with TRBD1 matching 7 bases. The TCR originated in a woman between 18 and 30 years old in good health. Input material: blood. CDR3 region: CSVEDRGGWYGYTF. The CDR3 region has the DNA TGCAGCGTTGAGGATAGAGGGGGCTGGTATGGCTACACCTTC.